This T cell receptor beta chain originates from a study of blood T cells in healthy people across ages. Then a second PCR, running about 7 to 11 cycles, was carried out with a sample-barcoded 5' primer and a J-beta primer mix. A single record per CDR3 protein comes from TCRdb applying MiXCR to the 5' RACE reads. The table records 650,000 to 1,000,000 distinct CDR3 sequences, roughly 40% of them present only once. This clonotype was recorded a few times. A much larger clone lies a single base off, so this may be a read error. The TCR originated in a young man in good health. Sequenced: blood.

CDR3 residues: CASSWTSGDNEQYF. Written as DNA, the CDR3 is TGTGCCAGCAGTTGGACTAGCGGGGACAATGAGCAGTACTTC. V is TRBV7-2 and J is TRBJ2-5; 12 nucleotides agree with TRBD2. V gave up 6 bases and J gave up 11 bases; unmatched junction bases: 10. This CDR3 comprises 14 residues. The germline V gene encodes CDR1 SGHTA and CDR2 FQGNSA.